One sample yielded the 5 T cell receptor beta chains listed below, sequenced in a study of Ad26.COV2.S vaccination and SARS-CoV-2 variants. Sample treatment: roughly 20 received Ad26.COV2.S at low or high dose, single or two shots; roughly five received placebo; per-sample allocation not given. Sampling occurred on day 63 after the first vaccine or placebo injection. The protocol was immunoSEQ multiplex PCR, while the TCRdb copy is restricted to in-frame clones and leaves out a portion. The data hold around 450,000 clones, with 85% to 90% observed a single time. Sequenced material: peripheral blood, taken in a trial of Ad26.COV2.S vaccine versus placebo. These receptors were taken from a person aged 18-65 years who received the Ad26.COV2.S COVID-19 vaccine or a placebo.

This chain joins TRBV7-8 and TRBJ2-3; D tentatively fits TRBD1 or TRBD2 (6 bases each). V was clipped by 2 bases and J by 0 bases, with 15 bases between them. CDR3 size: 17 residues. CDR1 is SGHVS, CDR2 FQNEAQ, per germline. The CDR3 spells CASSLLGGPPSTDTQYF. For the CDR3, the DNA is TGTGCCAGCAGCTTATTGGGGGGCCCTCCTAGCACAGATACGCAGTATTTT.

The rearrangement links TRBV28 to TRBJ2-2; 9 bases line up with TRBD1. The CDR3 is 13 residues long. V lost 8 bases and J lost 4; bases outside the gene matches: 2. CDR1 and CDR2 from the germline V gene are MDHEN and SYDVKM. CDR3 DNA sequence: TGTGCCAGCGGGACAGGGTTCACCGGGGAGCTGTTTTTT. This translates into CASGTGFTGELFF.

The chain combines TRBV30 with TRBJ2-7; maybe TRBD1 (6 bases). Per the germline V gene, CDR1 is GTSNPN and CDR2 is SVGIG (reference sequence). The CDR3 totals 12 residues. Trimming took off 6 bases at V and 2 bases at J, with 11 bases between the two ends. The CDR3 region is CACTQGPYEQYF. DNA for the CDR3: TGTGCCTGTACACAGGGACCCTACGAGCAGTACTTC.

This chain links TRBV30 with TRBJ2-7; D remains unclear. V lost 0 bases, J lost 7 bases, and 13 bases lay in between. The CDR3 loop spans 13 amino acids. CDR1 and CDR2 from the germline V gene are GTSNPN and SVGIG (reference sequence). CDR3 coding DNA: TGTGCCTGGAGTGTAACAAGAAGGAGTGAGCAGTACTTC. Residues: CAWSVTRRSEQYF.

V is TRBV5-1 and J is TRBJ1-2, with TRBD1 as a possible D gene (6 bases). This CDR3 has 15 amino acids. Germline lookup yields CDR1 SGHRS and CDR2 YFSETQ. Trimming took off 5 bases at V and 1 base at J, with 15 bases between the two ends. Written as DNA, the CDR3 is TGCGCCAGCAGAAATACAGGGATTATTAACTATGGCTACACCTTC. Translating it yields CASRNTGIINYGYTF.